This paragraph reports one TCR beta chain. The target of this receptor is not known. There are no base qualities to consult, and no much larger clone falls within one base. This entry belongs to a study of blood T cell repertoires in COVID-19 (TCRdb year 2020). Context from the whole study: Samples from collaborators originated in the United States, Italy and Spain and spanned both the acute and convalescent phases of COVID-19. The prospective study material was composed of cDNA or gDNA derived from T cells, B-cell-depleted T cells, or PBMCs. The dataset comprised deeply sampled blood TCRbeta repertoires from subjects exposed to, actively infected with, or recovered from COVID-19. The repertoires were released in a freely available public database meant as a resource for research on the immune response to SARS-CoV-2. The samples were drawn from the first 160 participants of the ongoing ImmuneRACE study and from roughly 1,300 subjects provided by 6 global collaborators. A de-identified subject ID, COVID-19 status, age in years and sex were almost always included in the sample metadata. HLA class I and class II types, where available, came from metadata supplied by the sample provider rather than from assay-based typing.

TCRbeta CDR3 regions were amplified from genomic DNA by means of the immunoSEQ Assay, a bias-controlled multiplex PCR. The authors' pipeline ran thus. Nucleated cell counts per sample were estimated from amplification of reference gene primers within the assay. To quantify the absolute abundance of each unique TCRbeta CDR3 rearrangement, sequence reads were collapsed and filtered. Productive Simpson clonality was computed per sample as the square root of Simpson's diversity index over productive rearrangements. This is the immuneACCESS table as TCRdb keeps it, with only in-frame sequences that have V and J called. A part of the clones is gone; compared with another copy, unresolved V genes explain less than half, and the rest is unexplained. V and J calls plus clone size are reproduced from that table; the DNA served to infer D and trimming. The sample records 50,000 to 75,000 clones, less than 75% of which are singletons. Clones ranked in the top ten supply less than 20% of the sample.

Points the paper makes about the study in general: How much clinical and demographic metadata was included differed by source and by participant, and the metadata was provided uncurated.

Whole blood was collected in K2EDTA tubes by collaborating institutions according to the institutions' own protocols. For TCRbeta analysis, collaborators shipped samples as frozen whole blood, isolated PBMCs, or DNA extracted from either of those sample types. CDR1 and CDR2 are drawn from the germline V gene: SGDLS, YYNGEE. V loses 4 bases, J loses 2 bases, and the germline ends lie 19 bases apart. Reading from cysteine to phenylalanine, the CDR3 counts 16 amino acids. CDR3 DNA is the only sequence kept; it has 48 bases, read in frame from the first base. The source material was peripheral blood. Recombination joined TRBV9 with TRBJ2-7; TRBD1 is a weak D gene call, 6 bases matching. The sequence was obtained from a woman between 45 and 65 years old with active or convalescent COVID-19. The nucleotides are TGTGCCAGCAGCCATTCAGGGGACCTTCCAGCCTACGAGCAGTACTTC. The translation is CASSHSGDLPAYEQYF. The full variable domain, with segments outside the CDR3 supplied by the reference TRBV9 and TRBJ2-7 proteins, appears as DSGVTQTPKHLITATGQRVTLRCSPRSGDLSVYWYQQSLDQGLQFLIQYYNGEERAKGNILERFSAQQFPDLHSELNLSSLELGDSALYFCASSHSGDLPAYEQYFGPGTRLTVT.